The rows below give T cell receptor beta chains drawn from one sample of a study of blood T cell repertoires in COVID-19. Assay: immunoSEQ multiplex PCR; the TCRdb copy retains only in-frame clones and omits some. The profile shows 130,000 to 150,000 clones, around 84% of them singletons. Sequencing was done on a sample of peripheral blood. These receptors were collected from a human donor in a cohort sampled during active COVID-19. Each CDR3 is given with its conserved first and last residue. Each record gives: V gene, J gene, D gene, clone size, CDR3 protein, CDR3 DNA. D genes are given only for firm matches. The listing skips clone size in some rows; elsewhere it reads once, few, many or a size class.

TRBV15,TRBJ2-7,NA,NA,CATSPGSYEQYF,TGTGCCACCAGCCCGGGCTCCTACGAGCAGTACTTC
TRBV5-1,TRBJ1-2,NA,NA,CASSPGGGENGYTF,TGCGCCAGCAGCCCCGGCGGGGGAGAGAATGGCTACACCTTC
TRBV6-2/TRBV6-3,TRBJ2-5,TRBD2,NA,CASSSGRGGRLSTQYF,TGTGCCAGCAGTTCGGGGCGGGGGGGCCGATTATCGACCCAGTACTTC
TRBV4-1,TRBJ2-2,NA,NA,CASSQGAQRNTGELFF,TGCGCCAGCAGCCAAGGCGCACAGAGAAACACCGGGGAGCTGTTTTTT
TRBV19,TRBJ2-3,TRBD2,once,CASSKWARGSGGNTDTQYF,TGTGCCAGTAGTAAGTGGGCCAGGGGAAGCGGGGGTAACACAGATACGCAGTATTTT
TRBV24-1,TRBJ2-1,TRBD2,NA,CATSDVSGGAWEQFF,TGTGCCACCAGTGATGTAAGCGGGGGGGCATGGGAGCAGTTCTTC
TRBV4-2,TRBJ1-2,TRBD1,NA,CASRQDTGGGYTF,TGTGCCAGCAGACAAGACACAGGGGGAGGCTACACCTTC
TRBV16,TRBJ1-1,TRBD1,NA,CASSPLLDRANTEAFF,TGTGCCAGCAGCCCCCTTCTAGACAGGGCGAACACTGAAGCTTTCTTT
TRBV5-1,TRBJ2-5,NA,NA,CASSFRDTQETQYF,TGCGCCAGCAGCTTTCGGGACACCCAAGAGACCCAGTACTTC
TRBV4-3,TRBJ2-2,NA,NA,CASSQEAGSTGELFF,TGCGCCAGCAGCCAAGAGGCGGGGAGCACCGGGGAGCTGTTTTTT
TRBV11-2,TRBJ2-3,TRBD2,NA,CASSLEASGGLTDTQYF,TGTGCCAGCAGCTTAGAAGCTAGCGGGGGCCTCACAGATACGCAGTATTTT
TRBV6-2/TRBV6-3,TRBJ1-5,NA,NA,CASSLPASNQPQHF,TGTGCCAGCAGTTTACCCGCGAGCAATCAGCCCCAGCATTTT
TRBV5-1,TRBJ1-6,TRBD1,NA,CASTWDRKNSPLHF,TGCGCCAGCACCTGGGACAGGAAAAATTCACCCCTCCACTTT
TRBV5-4,TRBJ2-1,NA,many,CASSPGVTPRDEQFF,TGTGCCAGCAGCCCGGGGGTTACCCCTAGGGATGAGCAGTTCTTC
TRBV6-4,TRBJ2-1,NA,once,CASSDTRLNNEQFF,TGTGCCAGCAGTGACACCCGACTCAACAATGAGCAGTTCTTC
TRBV28,TRBJ1-5,NA,NA,CASFGTRGQPQHF,TGTGCCAGTTTTGGCACCCGAGGACAGCCCCAGCATTTT
TRBV27,TRBJ1-1,TRBD1,NA,CASSSDRGELGEAFF,TGTGCCAGCAGTTCCGACAGGGGGGAATTGGGTGAAGCTTTCTTT
TRBV25-1,TRBJ1-1,NA,NA,CASRGTGHTEAFF,TGTGCCAGCAGGGGAACAGGACACACTGAAGCTTTCTTT
TRBV6-1,TRBJ2-2,NA,NA,CASSEGGGQSGELFF,TGTGCCAGCAGTGAAGGGGGGGGGCAATCCGGGGAGCTGTTTTTT
TRBV28,TRBJ1-1,TRBD1,NA,CASSYTTGWTNTEAFF,TGTGCCAGCAGTTACACGACAGGGTGGACCAACACTGAAGCTTTCTTT
TRBV7-3,TRBJ2-2,NA,NA,CASSLTGSNTGELFF,TGTGCCAGCAGCCTCACAGGGTCGAACACCGGGGAGCTGTTTTTT
TRBV2,TRBJ1-5,NA,NA,CASTTNGVSNQPQHF,TGTGCCAGCACCACAAACGGGGTTAGCAATCAGCCCCAGCATTTT